The 5 T cell receptor beta chains reported below all come from one sample, sequenced in a study of shared clonotypes between healthy human individuals. Generated by immunoSEQ multiplex PCR, the TCRdb table keeps only in-frame clones and is missing some. The repertoire includes around 500,000 clones, roughly 85% of them detected once, and approximately 12% sits in the top ten. The sample comprised PBMCs. The receptors were sampled from a woman between 35 and 50 years old in good health. Some clones in this sample may be carry-over from other donors' samples.

This chain links TRBV15 with TRBJ1-5, with TRBD1 as a possible D gene (6 bases). With 6 bases removed from V and 2 bases from J, the gap between germline ends came to 17 bases. CDR1 and CDR2 (germline): LNHNV, YYDKDF (reference sequence). This CDR3 region has 16 residues. The CDR3 reads CATRRRGQDGNQPQHF. For the CDR3, the DNA is TGTGCCACCAGAAGGCGGGGGCAGGATGGCAATCAGCCCCAGCATTTT.

This clone was counted many times. The CDR3 DNA reads as TGTGCCAGCAGCCAGGGAGTGGCTGGAAACACCATATATTTT. The encoded protein is CASSQGVAGNTIYF. The rearrangement joins TRBV7-9 to TRBJ1-3; tentative D call: TRBD1 (5 bases). Germline values: CDR1 SEHNR, CDR2 FQNEAQ (reference sequence). This CDR3 region has 14 residues. The ends were cut back, 5 bases at V and 2 bases at J, with 10 bases in the middle.

The gene calls are TRBV19 and TRBJ2-1; the match to TRBD2 covers 9 bases. Unmatched junction bases numbered 1, after V lost 1 base and J lost 3 bases. Germline values: CDR1 LNHDA, CDR2 SQIVND (reference sequence). CDR3 length: 15 amino acids. CDR3: CASSIGTSVYNEQFF. CDR3 DNA sequence: TGTGCCAGTAGTATAGGGACTAGCGTCTACAATGAGCAGTTCTTC.

Note on this clone: Other nucleotide sequences from this sample produce the same CDR3. V is TRBV6-5 and J is TRBJ2-7, with a weak D call TRBD1 (5 bases). The CDR3 spans 14 residues. Germline V gene data show CDR1 as MNHEY and CDR2 as SVGAGI. Trimming removed 0 bases at V and 4 bases at J, with 10 bases between. The CDR3 is CASSYSGATYEQYF. The CDR3 DNA reads as TGTGCCAGCAGTTACTCTGGGGCTACATACGAGCAGTACTTC.

The rearrangement uses TRBV19 and TRBJ1-1; D is possibly TRBD1 (5 bases). This CDR3 is 13 amino acids long. Trimming removed 4 bases at V and 6 bases at J, with 12 bases between. Germline assignment: CDR1 LNHDA and CDR2 SQIVND (reference sequence). CDR3 loop: CASSSPRGAEAFF. For the CDR3, the DNA is TGTGCCAGTAGTAGCCCCCGGGGGGCTGAAGCTTTCTTT.